These 27 T cell receptor beta chains were all obtained from the same sample, sequenced in a study of cytomegalovirus exposure and HLA in healthy donors. Sequencing was performed with immunoSEQ multiplex PCR; in TCRdb, only in-frame clones are kept and a portion is missing. The table has over 250,000 clones, about 90% seen once; the top ten hold 1% to 1.5%. Sequenced sample: PBMCs. Source of these receptors: a woman in her twenties or thirties in good health and CMV-seropositive.

This chain links TRBV28 with TRBJ1-1; perhaps TRBD1 as D (5 bases). This CDR3 comprises 13 residues. Germline loops: CDR1 MDHEN, CDR2 SYDVKM. Between the trimmed V and J ends, which lost 2 bases and 7 bases, there was a span of 11 bases. The CDR3 DNA sequence: TGTGCCAGCAGTTTAGGGTGGGGGGTTGAAGCTTTCTTT. This encodes CASSLGWGVEAFF.

The V call is TRBV25-1, the J call TRBJ2-1; D is possibly TRBD1 (6 bases). The CDR3 sequence is 16 residues long. Trimming took 0 bases from V and 8 from J, leaving 17 bases between them. Germline CDR1 reads MGHDK; CDR2 reads SYGVNS. The CDR3 loop is CASSEYLGLQGYEQFF. The CDR3, as DNA: TGTGCCAGCAGTGAATATTTGGGTTTACAGGGCTATGAGCAGTTCTTC.

Comments on this clone: One junction end disagrees with the germline gene, perhaps due to a read error. The chain couples TRBV18 to TRBJ2-2, with TRBD1 as a possible D gene (5 bases). CDR3 size: 13 residues. Germline V CDR1 and CDR2: KGHSH, LQKENI. Here the CDR3 reads CASSSGNAGELFF. As DNA, the CDR3 is TGTGCCAGCTCTTCAGGGAACGCCGGGGAGCTGTTTTTT.

The chain carries TRBV6-5 and TRBJ2-3, with 7 bases identical to TRBD2. Germline CDR1 reads MNHEY; CDR2 reads SVGAGI. CDR3 length: 15 residues. Trimming removed 2 bases from V and 2 bases from J; junction bases left unmatched: 4. The CDR3 DNA sequence: TGTGCCAGCAGTTACGGGGAGGGGTTCACAGATACGCAGTATTTT. Encoded protein: CASSYGEGFTDTQYF.

This clone showed up just a few times. The rearrangement joins TRBV27 to TRBJ1-5; D remains unclear. CDR1 and CDR2 from the germline V gene are MNHEY and SMNVEV (reference sequence). Trimming took 6 bases from V and 2 from J, leaving 11 bases between them. The CDR3 consists of 14 residues. Written as DNA, the CDR3 is TGTGCCAGCAGCCCACAACGGGGCAATCAGCCCCAGCATTTT. Translation gives CASSPQRGNQPQHF.

This clone was recorded once. The chain uses TRBV10-3 and TRBJ1-5; D is unclear. CDR1 is ENHRY and CDR2 is SYGVKD in the germline V gene. This CDR3 is built from 15 residues. The V end lost 4 bases, the J end lost 0 bases, and 10 bases lay between the germline ends. CDR3 region: CAISGSQDSNQPQHF. In nucleotides, the CDR3 is TGTGCCATCAGTGGGTCACAAGATAGCAATCAGCCCCAGCATTTT.

The V call is TRBV1, the J call TRBJ2-7; the DNA was not compared with TRBD2, the D call given in the table. TRBV1 is classified as a pseudogene. The CDR3 consists of 16 residues. CDR3 sequence: CTSSQNLAGSSYEQYF. The DNA of the CDR3 is TGCACCAGCAGCCAAAACCTAGCGGGTAGCTCCTACGAGCAGTACTTC.

The chain recombines TRBV14 with TRBJ2-1, with TRBD2 matching over 12 bases. Trimming cost V 2 bases and J 6 bases; bases outside gene matches: 8. CDR1 and CDR2 from the germline V gene are SGHDN and FVKESK. This CDR3 is 17 amino acids long. The CDR3 reads CASSQRRTSGMRNEQFF. The CDR3 nucleotides read TGTGCCAGCAGCCAAAGGCGGACTAGCGGGATGCGCAATGAGCAGTTCTTC.

The chain couples TRBV9 to TRBJ1-1; 7 nucleotides align to TRBD1. CDR3 size: 15 residues. CDR1 is SGDLS, CDR2 YYNGEE, per germline. V gave up 4 bases and J gave up 0 bases; unmatched junction bases: 6. CDR3 amino acids: CASSRRTGLNTEAFF. The CDR3 DNA reads TGTGCCAGCAGCAGAAGGACAGGACTGAACACTGAAGCTTTCTTT.

The V gene is TRBV4-3, the J gene TRBJ2-3, with D hard to call. Trimming cost V 4 bases and J 6 bases, with 11 bases left between them. Germline V gene sequence: CDR1 LGHNA, CDR2 YSLEER. The CDR3 consists of 13 residues. Here the CDR3 DNA reads TGCGCCAGCAGCCTTACACTTCGGGATACGCAGTATTTT. Its protein product is CASSLTLRDTQYF.

The V call is TRBV2, the J call TRBJ1-3; D is unclear. The CDR3 loop spans 13 amino acids. Germline CDR1 reads SNHLY; CDR2 reads FYNNEI. Trimming took 5 bases from V and 4 from J, leaving 9 bases between them. CDR3 residues: CASSPWAGNTIYF. The CDR3 DNA sequence: TGTGCCAGCAGTCCCTGGGCCGGAAACACCATATATTTT.

This chain links TRBV7-8 with TRBJ1-6; D not resolved. V lost 1 base and J 7 bases, leaving 11 bases between the germline ends. The CDR3 length is 15 residues. Germline loops: CDR1 SGHVS, CDR2 FQNEAQ. The CDR3 loop reads CASSLVRGSNSPLHF. CDR3 in DNA: TGTGCCAGCAGCTTAGTACGGGGTTCCAATTCACCCCTCCACTTT.

The chain is built from TRBV7-3 and TRBJ1-6; no definite D call. Germline V gene lookup returns CDR1 SGHTA and CDR2 FQGTGA. V lost 5 bases to trimming and J lost 7 bases, with 12 bases between them. The CDR3 has 14 residues. In DNA, the CDR3 is TGTGCCAGCAGCGCCGGACTCATAAATTCACCCCTCCACTTT. As protein: CASSAGLINSPLHF.

This clone turned up a few times. V usage is TRBV30 and J usage is TRBJ1-1; the D is unclear. CDR1 and CDR2 from the germline V gene are GTSNPN and SVGIG (reference sequence). The length of the CDR3 is 15 residues. Trimming removed 5 bases at V and 2 bases at J, with 18 bases between. The CDR3 region is CAWGYGRSGNTEAFF. In DNA form, the CDR3 reads TGTGCCTGGGGCTATGGTCGATCGGGCAACACTGAAGCTTTCTTT.

The chain links TRBV30 to TRBJ1-6; TRBD1 matches at 12 bases. CDR3 size: 17 residues. Germline CDR1 is GTSNPN and CDR2 is SVGIG (reference sequence). The J segment lost 10 bases and the V segment lost 0 bases, leaving 10 bases of the junction unmatched. CDR3: CAWSVGVGQGAGSPLHF. The CDR3 region has the DNA TGTGCCTGGAGTGTGGGTGTGGGACAGGGGGCAGGGTCACCCCTCCACTTT.

Only a few counts were recorded for this clone. The chain links TRBV6-5 to TRBJ1-6; 7 nucleotides match TRBD1. In germline, CDR1 is MNHEY, CDR2 SVGAGI. V dropped 5 bases and J dropped 7; count of bases not matched to a gene: 2. CDR3 length equals 13 residues. CDR3 sequence: CASSPTGNSPLHF. Here the CDR3 DNA reads TGTGCCAGCAGTCCGACAGGGAATTCACCCCTCCACTTT.

V and J are TRBV11-2 and TRBJ2-7; unclear D gene. The CDR3 is made up of 15 amino acids. Germline V lookup: CDR1 SGHAT, CDR2 FQNNGV. The V end lost 6 bases, the J end lost 1 base, and 16 bases lay between the germline ends. The CDR3, as DNA: TGTGCCAGCAGGGCTTTAAGGCCCTCGTCCTACGAGCAGTACTTC. Translating it yields CASRALRPSSYEQYF.

This clone turned up a few times. Here the CDR3 reads CASSIAGLEGTQYF. For the CDR3, the DNA is TGTGCCAGTAGTATTGCAGGACTAGAGGGGACCCAGTACTTC. The chain is built from TRBV19 and TRBJ2-5; TRBD2 agrees at 7 bases. Losses at the gene ends were 3 bases for V and 7 bases for J; bases not matched to a gene: 8. This CDR3 contains 14 residues. CDR1 is LNHDA and CDR2 is SQIVND in the germline V gene (reference sequence).

The chain couples TRBV5-4 to TRBJ1-5; D ambiguous. Germline CDR1 is SGHNT and CDR2 is YYREEE (reference sequence). V was pared by 4 bases and J by 1 base, with 6 bases between. The CDR3 consists of 13 residues. For the CDR3, the DNA is TGTGCCAGCAGCCCTGGAAGCAATCAGCCCCAGCATTTT. Protein: CASSPGSNQPQHF.

This clone was detected once. This chain uses TRBV9 with TRBJ2-6; TRBD1 matches at 7 bases. The CDR3 is 18 residues long. J lost 0 bases, V lost 4 bases, and 10 bases had no gene match. Germline V gene data show CDR1 as SGDLS and CDR2 as YYNGEE. CDR3 protein: CASSSRTGPVSGANVLTF. CDR3 nucleotides: TGTGCCAGCAGCTCACGGACAGGACCTGTCTCTGGGGCCAACGTCCTGACTTTC.

The genes are TRBV5-1 and TRBJ2-6; 10 bases line up with TRBD1. Unmatched junction bases numbered 9, after V lost 0 bases and J lost 0 bases. CDR3 length: 20 amino acids. Germline assignment: CDR1 SGHRS and CDR2 YFSETQ. The DNA of the CDR3 is TGCGCCAGCAGCTTGGATTTGCGGACAGGGGGTTCCTCTGGGGCCAACGTCCTGACTTTC. As protein: CASSLDLRTGGSSGANVLTF.

In its sample, this clone was seen a few times. J is TRBJ2-2 and V is TRBV7-8; D unresolved. The CDR3 totals 19 residues. CDR1 and CDR2 from the germline V gene are SGHVS and FQNEAQ. V was cut by 2 bases and J by 2 bases, with 21 bases left in between. CDR3 sequence: CASSLKSYGRWINTGELFF. The CDR3, as DNA: TGTGCCAGCAGCTTAAAGAGCTACGGCAGGTGGATTAACACCGGGGAGCTGTTTTTT.

V usage is TRBV7-6 and J usage is TRBJ2-7, with 9 nucleotides matching TRBD1. J was trimmed by 3 bases and V by 4 bases; bases with no gene match: 1. The V gene's germline CDR1 is SGHVS and CDR2 FNYEAQ. CDR3 length: 13 residues. CDR3 protein: CASSWGQGYEQYF. CDR3 coding DNA: TGTGCCAGCAGCTGGGGACAGGGCTACGAGCAGTACTTC.

V usage is TRBV28 and J usage is TRBJ2-3; perhaps D is TRBD1 or TRBD2 (5 bases each). The CDR3 runs to 14 residues. Germline CDR1 reads MDHEN; CDR2 reads SYDVKM. The V and J ends lost 3 bases and 0 bases respectively, with 7 bases between them. This CDR3 reads CASSFGGSTDTQYF. In DNA, the CDR3 is TGTGCCAGCAGTTTTGGGGGTAGCACAGATACGCAGTATTTT.

This clone was recorded once. The chain carries TRBV7-9 and TRBJ2-7; no definite D call. This CDR3 has 12 residues. V lost 5 bases and J lost 3, with 8 bases in between. Germline V gene lookup returns CDR1 SEHNR and CDR2 FQNEAQ (reference sequence). CDR3 sequence reads: CASSPRFYEQYF. Written as DNA, the CDR3 is TGTGCCAGCAGCCCAAGATTCTACGAGCAGTACTTC.

The chain recombines TRBV7-2 with TRBJ1-2; D is ambiguous. The germline CDR1 and CDR2 sequences are SGHTA and FQGNSA. V was trimmed by 1 base and J by 7 bases, leaving 10 bases between them. There are 13 residues in the CDR3. Written as DNA, the CDR3 is TGTGCCAGCAGCTTAGAAGGGTTTGGTGGCTACACCTTC. Protein: CASSLEGFGGYTF.

The rearrangement links TRBV11-2 to TRBJ1-2, with 9 nucleotides matching TRBD1. After removal of 4 bases from V and 6 bases from J, the junction contained 9 bases not matched to a gene. The CDR3 has 15 amino acids. Germline V gives CDR1 SGHAT, CDR2 FQNNGV. The CDR3 is CASSSPRDRDHGYTF. The DNA of the CDR3 is TGTGCCAGCAGCTCTCCCCGGGACAGGGATCATGGCTACACCTTC.